At least ten counts were recorded for the clone carrying this T cell receptor (beta chain). What it binds is not known. Germline V gene data show CDR1 as SQVTM and CDR2 as ANQGSEA. The CDR3 is 13 residues long. V gave up 4 bases and J gave up 0 bases, with 9 bases separating them. The data stem from a study of T-cell reconstitution after alpha-beta-depleted transplantation in children. Unique molecular identifiers featured in how the TCRbeta library was prepared. MiXCR, applied by TCRdb to the PCR reads, yields one record per CDR3 protein. This sample has nearly 350,000 distinct CDR3 sequences; roughly 16% occur once, and the top ten carry roughly two fifths. General study findings and limits: One year after transplant, T-cell counts and diversity came mostly from newly produced T cells. Surviving thymic progenitors and recipient T cells were the source of high TCRbeta diversity at day 60 in some patients. Reportedly, roughly two months post-transplant, alpha-beta T cells arose from several hundred expanded graft clones.

The J gene is TRBJ1-1, the V gene TRBV29-1, with D uncertain. This receptor was obtained from a male patient aged 2-15 years who had a stem cell transplant for acute lymphoblastic leukemia, so the T cells may come from the graft donor. The starting material was PBMCs, mostly from graft donor cells, obtained 360 days after TCRalphabeta/CD19-depleted stem cell transplant. CDR3 DNA: TGCAGCGTTGTGGCTTTCATGAACACTGAAGCTTTCTTT. It translates to CSVVAFMNTEAFF.